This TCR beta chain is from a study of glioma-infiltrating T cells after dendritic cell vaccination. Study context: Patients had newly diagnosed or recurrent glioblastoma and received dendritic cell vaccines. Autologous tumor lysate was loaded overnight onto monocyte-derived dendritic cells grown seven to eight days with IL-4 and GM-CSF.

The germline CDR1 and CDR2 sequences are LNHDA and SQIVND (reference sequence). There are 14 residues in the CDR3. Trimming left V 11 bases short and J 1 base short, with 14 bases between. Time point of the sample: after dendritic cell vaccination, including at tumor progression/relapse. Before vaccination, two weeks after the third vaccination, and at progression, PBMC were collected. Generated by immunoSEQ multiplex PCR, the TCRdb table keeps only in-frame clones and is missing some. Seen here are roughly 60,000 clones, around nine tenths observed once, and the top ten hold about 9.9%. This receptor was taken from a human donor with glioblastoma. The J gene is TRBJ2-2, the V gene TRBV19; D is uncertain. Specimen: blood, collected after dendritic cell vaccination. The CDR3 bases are TGTGCCGGAGAGAGCCGGATGAACACCGGGGAGCTGTTTTTT. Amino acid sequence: CAGESRMNTGELFF. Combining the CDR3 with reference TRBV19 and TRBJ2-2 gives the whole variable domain DGGITQSPKYLFRKEGQNVTLSCEQNLNHDAMYWYRQDPGQGLRLIYYSQIVNDFQKGDIAEGYSVSREKKESFPLTVTSAQKNPTAFYLCAGESRMNTGELFFGEGSRLTVL.